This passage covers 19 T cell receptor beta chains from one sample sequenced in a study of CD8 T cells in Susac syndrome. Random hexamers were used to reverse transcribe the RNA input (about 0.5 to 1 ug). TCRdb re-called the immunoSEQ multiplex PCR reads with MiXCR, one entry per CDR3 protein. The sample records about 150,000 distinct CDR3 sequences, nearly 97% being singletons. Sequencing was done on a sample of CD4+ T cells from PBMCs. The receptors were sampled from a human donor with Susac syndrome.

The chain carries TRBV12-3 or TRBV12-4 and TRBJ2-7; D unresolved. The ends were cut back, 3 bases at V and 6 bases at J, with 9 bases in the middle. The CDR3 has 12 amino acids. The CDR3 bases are TGTGCCAGCAGTTTCAGTAGCCTCGAGCAGTACTTC. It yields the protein CASSFSSLEQYF.

The CDR3 loop reads CASGLSGELFF. In nucleotides, the CDR3 is TGTGCCAGCGGGCTTTCCGGGGAGCTGTTTTTT. This chain uses TRBV9 with TRBJ2-2; D is undetermined. Germline CDR1 SGDLS, CDR2 YYNGEE. The CDR3 sequence is 11 residues long. Deletions cut 7 bases from V and 6 bases from J, with 7 bases between.

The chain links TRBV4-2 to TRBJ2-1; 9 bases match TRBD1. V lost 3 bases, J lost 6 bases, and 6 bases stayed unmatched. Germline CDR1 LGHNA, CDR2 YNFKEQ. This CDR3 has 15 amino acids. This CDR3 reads CASSHGDRATNEQFF. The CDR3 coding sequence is TGTGCCAGCAGCCATGGGGACAGGGCGACCAATGAGCAGTTCTTC.

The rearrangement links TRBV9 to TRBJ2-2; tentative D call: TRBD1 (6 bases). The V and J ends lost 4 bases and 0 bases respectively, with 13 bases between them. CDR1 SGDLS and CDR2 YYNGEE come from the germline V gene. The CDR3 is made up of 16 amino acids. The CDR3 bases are TGTGCCAGCAGCCCCCGACAGGACGCGAACACCGGGGAGCTGTTTTTT. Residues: CASSPRQDANTGELFF.

The CDR3 spells CASSLSGKGQPQHF. For the CDR3, the DNA is TGTGCCAGCAGTTTATCAGGGAAGGGTCAGCCCCAGCATTTT. The chain is built from TRBV28 and TRBJ1-5; D perhaps matches TRBD1 (5 bases). Germline loops: CDR1 MDHEN, CDR2 SYDVKM. V was pared by 1 base and J by 6 bases, with 10 bases between. The length of the CDR3 is 14 residues.

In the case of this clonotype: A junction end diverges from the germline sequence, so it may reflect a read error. CDR3 coding DNA: TGTGCCAACTCACCGGCCGGCGCAGATACGCAGTATTTT. Its protein product is CANSPAGADTQYF. The J gene is TRBJ2-3, the V gene TRBV18, with D uncertain. This CDR3 is built from 13 residues. Germline loops: CDR1 KGHSH, CDR2 LQKENI.

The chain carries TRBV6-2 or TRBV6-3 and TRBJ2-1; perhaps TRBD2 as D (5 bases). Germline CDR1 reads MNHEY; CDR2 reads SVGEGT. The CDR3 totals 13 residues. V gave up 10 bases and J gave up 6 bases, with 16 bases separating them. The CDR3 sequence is CATNRGLINEQFF. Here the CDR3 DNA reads TGTGCCACCAACCGGGGATTAATCAATGAGCAGTTCTTC.

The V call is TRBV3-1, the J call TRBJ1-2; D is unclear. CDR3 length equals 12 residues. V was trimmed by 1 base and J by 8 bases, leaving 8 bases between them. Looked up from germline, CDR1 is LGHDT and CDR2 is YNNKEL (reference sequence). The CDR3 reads CASSQGERGYTF. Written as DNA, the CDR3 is TGTGCCAGCAGCCAAGGGGAGCGGGGCTACACCTTC.

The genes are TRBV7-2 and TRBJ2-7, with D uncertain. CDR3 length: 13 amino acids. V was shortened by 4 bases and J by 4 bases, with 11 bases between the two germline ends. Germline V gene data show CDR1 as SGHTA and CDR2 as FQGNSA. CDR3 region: CASSSGRGYEQYF. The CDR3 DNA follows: TGTGCCAGCAGCTCTGGACGAGGATACGAGCAGTACTTC. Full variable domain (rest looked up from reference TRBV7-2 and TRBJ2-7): GAGVSQSPSNKVTEKGKDVELRCDPISGHTALYWYRQSLGQGLEFLIYFQGNSAPDKSGLPSDRFSAERTGGSVSTLTIQRTQQEDSAVYLCASSSGRGYEQYFGPGTRLTVT.

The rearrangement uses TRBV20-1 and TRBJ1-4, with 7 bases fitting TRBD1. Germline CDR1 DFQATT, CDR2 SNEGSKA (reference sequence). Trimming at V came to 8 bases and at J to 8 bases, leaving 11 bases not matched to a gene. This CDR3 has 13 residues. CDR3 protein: CSPRGLGDEKLFF. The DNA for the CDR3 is TGCAGTCCAAGGGGGCTAGGGGACGAAAAACTGTTTTTT.

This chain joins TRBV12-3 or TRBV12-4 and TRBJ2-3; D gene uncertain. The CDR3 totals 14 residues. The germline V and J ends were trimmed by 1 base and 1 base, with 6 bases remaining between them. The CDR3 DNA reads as TGTGCCAGCAGTTTAGGCTCTGGCACAGATACGCAGTATTTT. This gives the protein CASSLGSGTDTQYF.

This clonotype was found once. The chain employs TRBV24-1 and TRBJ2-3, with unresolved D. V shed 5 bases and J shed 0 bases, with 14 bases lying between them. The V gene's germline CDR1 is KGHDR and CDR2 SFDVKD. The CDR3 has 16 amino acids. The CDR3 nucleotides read TGTGCCACCAGTGCGACCCCCGGGCGGAGCACAGATACGCAGTATTTT. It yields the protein CATSATPGRSTDTQYF.

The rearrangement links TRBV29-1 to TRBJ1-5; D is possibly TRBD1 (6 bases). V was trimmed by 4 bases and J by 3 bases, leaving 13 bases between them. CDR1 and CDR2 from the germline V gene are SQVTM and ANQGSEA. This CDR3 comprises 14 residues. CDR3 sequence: CSVVTGSNNQPQHF. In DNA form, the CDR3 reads TGCAGCGTTGTTACAGGGAGTAACAATCAGCCCCAGCATTTT.

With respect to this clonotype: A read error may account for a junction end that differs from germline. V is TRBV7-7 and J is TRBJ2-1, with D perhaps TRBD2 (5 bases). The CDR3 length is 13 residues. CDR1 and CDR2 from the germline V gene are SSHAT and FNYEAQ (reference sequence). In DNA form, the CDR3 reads TGTGCTAGCAGCTCTAGCCCCTCCAATGAGCAGTTCTTC. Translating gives CASSSSPSNEQFF.

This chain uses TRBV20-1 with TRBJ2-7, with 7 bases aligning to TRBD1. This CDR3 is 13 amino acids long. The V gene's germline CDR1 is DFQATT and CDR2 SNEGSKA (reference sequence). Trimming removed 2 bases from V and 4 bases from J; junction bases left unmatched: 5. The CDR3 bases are TGCAGTGCTAGATATAGGGGGCTTTACGAGCAGTACTTC. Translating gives CSARYRGLYEQYF.

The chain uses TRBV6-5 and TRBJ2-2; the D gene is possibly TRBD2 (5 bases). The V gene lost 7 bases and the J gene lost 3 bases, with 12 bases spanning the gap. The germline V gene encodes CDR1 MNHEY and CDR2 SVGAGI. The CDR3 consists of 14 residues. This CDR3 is CASKAAWDTGELFF. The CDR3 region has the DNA TGTGCCAGCAAAGCGGCCTGGGACACCGGGGAGCTGTTTTTT.

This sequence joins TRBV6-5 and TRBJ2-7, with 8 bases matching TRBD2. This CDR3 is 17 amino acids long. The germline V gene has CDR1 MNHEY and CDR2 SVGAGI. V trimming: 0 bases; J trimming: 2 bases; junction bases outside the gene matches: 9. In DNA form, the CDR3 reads TGTGCCAGCAGTTACTCGCCCCCGACGGGGGGGGCCTACGAGCAGTACTTC. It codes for CASSYSPPTGGAYEQYF.

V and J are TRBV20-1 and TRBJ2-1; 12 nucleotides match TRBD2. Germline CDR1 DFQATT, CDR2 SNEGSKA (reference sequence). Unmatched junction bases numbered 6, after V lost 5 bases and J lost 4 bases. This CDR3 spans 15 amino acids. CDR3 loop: CSAPSGRGPYNEQFF. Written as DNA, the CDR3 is TGCAGTGCTCCTAGCGGGAGGGGGCCGTACAATGAGCAGTTCTTC.

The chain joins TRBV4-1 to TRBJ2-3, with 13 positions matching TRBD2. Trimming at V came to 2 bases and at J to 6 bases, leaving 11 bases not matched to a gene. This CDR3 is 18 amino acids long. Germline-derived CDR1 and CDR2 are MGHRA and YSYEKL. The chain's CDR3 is CASSQLLRTSGRRDTQYF. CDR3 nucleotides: TGCGCCAGCAGCCAACTCCTTCGGACTAGCGGGAGAAGGGATACGCAGTATTTT.